Listed here are 5 T cell receptor beta chains from one sample, sequenced in a study of blood T cell repertoires in COVID-19. Some clones are missing from TCRdb's copy, which holds only in-frame ones; the method was immunoSEQ multiplex PCR. The repertoire includes 150,000 to 200,000 clones, 90% to 95% of them detected once, and roughly 4.8% sits in the top ten. Sample: peripheral blood. The origin of the receptors is a woman between 50 and 59 years old with acute or convalescent COVID-19.

The chain is built from TRBV7-9 and TRBJ1-4; D unresolved. The CDR3 spans 15 residues. Trimming shortened V by 0 bases and J by 0 bases, and 5 bases separated the two germline ends. The germline V gene encodes CDR1 SEHNR and CDR2 FQNEAQ (reference sequence). Written as DNA, the CDR3 is TGTGCCAGCAGCTTAGCACGGGCAACTAATGAAAAACTGTTTTTT. The encoded protein is CASSLARATNEKLFF.

Here the CDR3 reads CASSFTGGDTIYF. CDR3 bases: TGTGCCAGCAGCTTTACAGGGGGAGACACCATATATTTT. V usage is TRBV5-4 and J usage is TRBJ1-3, with 8 bases aligning to TRBD1. V lost 2 bases to trimming and J lost 8 bases; unmatched junction nucleotides: 3. Germline V gene sequence: CDR1 SGHNT, CDR2 YYREEE (reference sequence). This CDR3 region has 13 residues.

This chain joins TRBV19 and TRBJ2-2; D uncertain. The ends were cut back, 3 bases at V and 5 bases at J, with 4 bases in the middle. Germline V gives CDR1 LNHDA, CDR2 SQIVND (reference sequence). The CDR3 totals 12 residues. The CDR3 loop is CASSIRTGELFF. The CDR3 nucleotides are TGTGCCAGTAGTATCAGAACCGGGGAGCTGTTTTTT.

This chain joins TRBV24-1 and TRBJ1-4; D is ambiguous. The CDR3 extends over 14 amino acids. V lost 8 bases, J lost 0 bases, and 9 bases lay in between. Per the germline V gene, CDR1 is KGHDR and CDR2 is SFDVKD. CDR3 sequence reads: CATISRATNEKLFF. CDR3 coding DNA: TGTGCCACCATATCAAGAGCAACTAATGAAAAACTGTTTTTT.

The chain uses TRBV27 and TRBJ2-7, with 7 bases fitting TRBD1. Germline CDR1 MNHEY, CDR2 SMNVEV (reference sequence). CDR3 length equals 13 residues. V was clipped by 6 bases and J by 7 bases; unmatched bases: 9. CDR3 DNA: TGTGCCAGCAGCTATACAGGGGTCGGTGAGCAGTACTTC. Its protein product is CASSYTGVGEQYF.